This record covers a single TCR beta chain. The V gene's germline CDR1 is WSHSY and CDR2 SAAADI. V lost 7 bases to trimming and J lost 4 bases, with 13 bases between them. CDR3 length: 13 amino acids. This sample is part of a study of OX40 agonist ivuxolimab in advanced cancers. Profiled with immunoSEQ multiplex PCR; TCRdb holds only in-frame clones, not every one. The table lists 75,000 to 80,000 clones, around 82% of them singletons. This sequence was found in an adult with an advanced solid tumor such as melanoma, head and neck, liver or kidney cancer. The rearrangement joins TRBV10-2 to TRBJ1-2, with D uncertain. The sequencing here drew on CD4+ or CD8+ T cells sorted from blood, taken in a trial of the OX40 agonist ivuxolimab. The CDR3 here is CASMYGPSYGYTF. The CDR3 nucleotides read TGCGCCAGCATGTATGGGCCGTCCTATGGCTACACCTTC.